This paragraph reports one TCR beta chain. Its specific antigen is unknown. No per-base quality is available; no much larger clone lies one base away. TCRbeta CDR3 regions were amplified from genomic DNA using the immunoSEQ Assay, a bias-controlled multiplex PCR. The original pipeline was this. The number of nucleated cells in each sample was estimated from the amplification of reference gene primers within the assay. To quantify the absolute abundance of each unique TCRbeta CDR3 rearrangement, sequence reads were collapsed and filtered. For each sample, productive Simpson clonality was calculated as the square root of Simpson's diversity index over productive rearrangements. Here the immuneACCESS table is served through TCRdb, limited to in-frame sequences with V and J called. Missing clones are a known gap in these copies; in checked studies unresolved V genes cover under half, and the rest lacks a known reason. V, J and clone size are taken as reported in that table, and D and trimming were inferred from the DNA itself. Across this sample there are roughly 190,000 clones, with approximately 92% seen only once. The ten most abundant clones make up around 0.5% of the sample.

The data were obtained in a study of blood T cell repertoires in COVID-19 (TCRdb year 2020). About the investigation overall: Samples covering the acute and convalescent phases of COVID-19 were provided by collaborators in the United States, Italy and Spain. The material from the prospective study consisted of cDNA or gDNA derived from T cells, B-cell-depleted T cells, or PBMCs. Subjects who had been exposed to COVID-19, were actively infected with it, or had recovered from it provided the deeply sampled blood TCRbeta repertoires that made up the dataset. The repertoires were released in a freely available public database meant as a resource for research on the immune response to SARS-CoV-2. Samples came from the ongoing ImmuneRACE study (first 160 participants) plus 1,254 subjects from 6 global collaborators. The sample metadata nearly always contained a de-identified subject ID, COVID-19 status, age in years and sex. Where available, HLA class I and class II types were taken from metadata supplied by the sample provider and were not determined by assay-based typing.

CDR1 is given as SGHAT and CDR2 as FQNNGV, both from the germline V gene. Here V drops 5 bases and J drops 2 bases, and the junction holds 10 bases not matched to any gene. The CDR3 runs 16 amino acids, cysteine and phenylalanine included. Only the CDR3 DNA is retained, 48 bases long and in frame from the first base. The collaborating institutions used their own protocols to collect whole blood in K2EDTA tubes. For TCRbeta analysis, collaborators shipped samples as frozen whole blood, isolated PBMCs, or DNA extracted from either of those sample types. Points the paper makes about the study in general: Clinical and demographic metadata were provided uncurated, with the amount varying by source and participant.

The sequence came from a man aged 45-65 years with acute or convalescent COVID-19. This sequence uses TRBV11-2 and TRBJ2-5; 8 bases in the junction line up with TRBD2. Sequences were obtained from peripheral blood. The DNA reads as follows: TGTGCCAGCAGCCCATCCGGCGGGAGGATACAAGAGACCCAGTACTTC. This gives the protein CASSPSGGRIQETQYF.